The clone carrying this TCR beta chain was seen a handful of times. What it binds is unknown. Profiled with immunoSEQ multiplex PCR; TCRdb holds only in-frame clones, not every one. The data contain about 41,000 clones, 65% to 80% of them singletons. The data were taken from a study of immune evolution from preneoplasia to lung adenocarcinoma. Study-level results: Clonality was highest in normal lung, lower in later-stage lesions apparently. Top clone share appeared to fall from AAH through AIS, MIA, adenocarcinoma.

Patients had resection in Japan or China between the mid-2010s and the late 2010s. H&E slides confirmed each diagnosis, reviewed by two pathologists independently. The CDR3 has 14 residues. In germline, CDR1 is SGHRS, CDR2 YFSETQ. V dropped 1 base and J dropped 1 base, with 5 bases sitting between them. The rearrangement links TRBV5-1 to TRBJ1-4; no definite D call. Sample: FFPE invasive lung adenocarcinoma tissue. The origin of this receptor is a person aged 60 to 70 with lung adenocarcinoma. Written as DNA, the CDR3 is TGCGCCAGCAGCTTGTTAGGAACTAATGAAAAACTGTTTTTT. Protein: CASSLLGTNEKLFF.